This T cell receptor beta chain was sequenced during a study of blood T cell repertoires in COVID-19. Study information: COVID-19 samples collected from the United States, Italy and Spain covered acute and convalescent phases.

Measured with immunoSEQ multiplex PCR; TCRdb has only the in-frame clones, and not every one. The data hold a few hundred thousand clones, with more than 90% observed a single time. Symptom resolution, clearance, or two negative PCRs marked donors in Cohort 3 as recovered. Germline V gene lookup returns CDR1 MDHEN and CDR2 SYDVKM. There are 15 residues in the CDR3. Germline trimming cut 5 bases from V and 0 bases from J; bases unmatched to any gene: 6. The source material was PBMCs or T cells enriched from blood (not recorded which). The sequence came from a woman aged 25 to 39 who had recovered from COVID-19. The V and J genes are TRBV28 and TRBJ1-1; 7 bases map to TRBD1. The chain's CDR3 is CASSRWTGMNTEAFF. The CDR3 DNA follows: TGTGCCAGCAGTCGTTGGACAGGAATGAACACTGAAGCTTTCTTT.